Presented here are 27 T cell receptor beta chains from one specimen sequenced in a study of cytotoxic CD8 clonotypes in ibrutinib-treated CLL. Sequencing was performed with immunoSEQ multiplex PCR; in TCRdb, only in-frame clones are kept and a portion is missing. This repertoire shows 300,000 to 350,000 clones, 80% found once; its top ten account for under 8.5%. The sequenced sample was PBMCs, obtained before ibrutinib treatment. The receptors here all came from a human donor with chronic lymphocytic leukemia.

The chain uses TRBV10-1 and TRBJ1-2; TRBD1 might be the D (6 bases). The CDR3 is made up of 15 amino acids. Germline CDR1 is WNHNN and CDR2 is SYGVQD (reference sequence). Between the trimmed V and J ends, which lost 2 bases and 3 bases, there was a span of 13 bases. In nucleotides, the CDR3 is TGCGCCAGCAGTGAGACGAACAGGGAGGACTATGGCTACACCTTC. It translates to CASSETNREDYGYTF.

The CDR3: CASSLGRTSGSSDTQYF. DNA of the CDR3: TGTGCCAGCAGCTTGGGGAGGACTAGCGGGAGTTCAGATACGCAGTATTTT. This chain uses TRBV5-4 with TRBJ2-3; 13 bases map to TRBD2. Losses at the gene ends were 0 bases for V and 4 bases for J; bases not matched to a gene: 5. This CDR3 region has 17 residues. Germline values: CDR1 SGHNT, CDR2 YYREEE (reference sequence). Filled out from reference TRBV5-4 and TRBJ2-3, the complete variable domain reads ETGVTQSPTHLIKTRGQQVTLRCSSQSGHNTVSWYQQALGQGPQFIFQYYREEENGRGNFPPRFSGLQFPNYSSELNVNALELDDSALYLCASSLGRTSGSSDTQYFGPGTRLTVL.

The J gene is TRBJ2-2, the V gene TRBV21-1; TRBD1 is taken as the D call from the table, unchecked against the DNA. TRBV21-1 constitutes a pseudogene. The CDR3 covers 15 residues. CDR3 DNA: TGTGCCAGCAGCAAAGGGCCCTTGGACACCGGGGAGCTGTTTTTT. This sequence encodes CASSKGPLDTGELFF.

The chain couples TRBV7-8 to TRBJ1-5, with D possibly matching TRBD1 (6 bases). The CDR3 contains 16 residues. Trimming took 2 bases from V and 5 from J, leaving 16 bases between them. CDR1 is SGHVS, CDR2 FQNEAQ, per germline. CDR3 protein: CASSLRDTGFYQPQHF. The CDR3 DNA is TGTGCCAGCAGCTTAAGGGACACAGGGTTTTATCAGCCCCAGCATTTT.

V is TRBV6-5 and J is TRBJ2-6, with D unresolved. CDR3 length: 15 residues. Trimming took 4 bases from V and 0 from J, leaving 7 bases between them. The germline V gene has CDR1 MNHEY and CDR2 SVGAGI. In nucleotides, the CDR3 is TGTGCCAGCAGTTTTTACAGCTCTGGGGCCAACGTCCTGACTTTC. This codes for CASSFYSSGANVLTF.

This chain links TRBV9 with TRBJ2-1; TRBD2 agrees at 7 bases. From germline, CDR1 is SGDLS and CDR2 YYNGEE. The junction had 5 bases not matched to a gene; V was cut back by 0 bases and J by 5 bases. The CDR3 runs 15 residues. The CDR3, as DNA: TGTGCCAGCAGCGTAGCGTCGGGGAGGGACAATGAGCAGTTCTTC. It codes for CASSVASGRDNEQFF.

This sequence joins TRBV11-2 and TRBJ2-1; perhaps TRBD2 as D (5 bases). The CDR3 runs to 18 residues. The germline CDR1 and CDR2 sequences are SGHAT and FQNNGV. V was trimmed by 4 bases and J by 1 base, leaving 20 bases between them. CDR3 residues: CASSSKLILVQSYNEQFF. For the CDR3, the DNA is TGTGCCAGCAGCTCGAAGCTGATACTAGTACAATCCTACAATGAGCAGTTCTTC.

This clone was detected once. The chain is built from TRBV4-3 and TRBJ1-2; 7 bases align to TRBD1. This CDR3 contains 14 residues. CDR1 is LGHNA and CDR2 is YSLEER in the germline V gene. V was clipped by 3 bases and J by 4 bases; unmatched bases: 5. The CDR3 loop reads CASSHPGQPYGYTF. CDR3 coding DNA: TGCGCCAGCAGCCACCCGGGACAGCCCTATGGCTACACCTTC.

This rearrangement joins TRBV7-8 to TRBJ2-7, with D unresolved. The V gene lost 4 bases and the J gene lost 10 bases, with 14 bases spanning the gap. The germline CDR1 and CDR2 sequences are SGHVS and FQNEAQ. CDR3 size: 12 residues. This CDR3 reads CASSSPRFFQYF. The CDR3 DNA sequence: TGTGCCAGCAGCTCGCCCAGGTTTTTCCAGTACTTC.

This chain connects TRBV27 to TRBJ1-2, with a tentative D call TRBD1 (6 bases). Germline V gene lookup returns CDR1 MNHEY and CDR2 SMNVEV (reference sequence). Trimming stripped 8 bases from V and 4 bases from J, with 17 bases between. The CDR3 contains 14 residues. The CDR3 loop is CASRRTGFIYGYTF. The DNA for the CDR3 is TGTGCCAGCCGCCGAACAGGGTTTATCTATGGCTACACCTTC.

This chain connects TRBV15 to TRBJ2-1, with TRBD2 matching over 10 bases. The junction had 9 bases not matched to a gene; V was cut back by 8 bases and J by 8 bases. CDR3 length: 14 residues. Germline CDR1 and CDR2: LNHNV and YYDKDF (reference sequence). The CDR3 here is CATLSGRANDEQFF. The DNA for the CDR3 is TGTGCCACCCTAAGCGGGAGGGCCAACGATGAGCAGTTCTTC.

This clone was observed once. The chain carries TRBV25-1 and TRBJ2-1; 7 positions agree with TRBD1. The CDR3 extends over 16 amino acids. V dropped 2 bases and J dropped 1; count of bases not matched to a gene: 5. CDR1 and CDR2 from the germline V gene are MGHDK and SYGVNS. The CDR3 DNA reads TGTGCCAGCAGTGAAGACAGGGCAGGATCCTACAATGAGCAGTTCTTC. This sequence encodes CASSEDRAGSYNEQFF.

The chain recombines TRBV4-3 with TRBJ2-1; TRBD2 matches at 12 bases. With V trimmed by 4 bases and J by 4 bases, 5 bases remained unmatched. This CDR3 is built from 16 residues. Per germline, CDR1 LGHNA and CDR2 YSLEER. The CDR3 coding sequence is TGCGCCAGCAGCCGCCGGACTAGCGGGGTATACAATGAGCAGTTCTTC. Protein: CASSRRTSGVYNEQFF.

This chain connects TRBV7-9 to TRBJ1-2, with D tentatively TRBD1 (5 bases). Germline lookup yields CDR1 SEHNR and CDR2 FQNEAQ (reference sequence). This CDR3 region has 11 residues. The ends were cut back, 10 bases at V and 6 bases at J, with 12 bases in the middle. The CDR3 region has the DNA TGTGCCATTCCCCAGGGAAATGGCTACACCTTC. Protein sequence: CAIPQGNGYTF.

The V call is TRBV9, the J call TRBJ2-1; D remains ambiguous. In germline, CDR1 is SGDLS, CDR2 YYNGEE. The V end was cut by 3 bases, the J end by 6 bases, with 13 bases between. The CDR3 has 14 residues. Written as DNA, the CDR3 is TGTGCCAGCAGCGATGGTGCTCGTCTCAATGAGCAGTTCTTC. Protein sequence: CASSDGARLNEQFF.

V usage is TRBV7-2 and J usage is TRBJ2-3; the D is unclear. Per germline, CDR1 SGHTA and CDR2 FQGNSA. The V and J ends lost 0 bases and 6 bases respectively, with 10 bases between them. The CDR3 is made up of 14 amino acids. In nucleotides, the CDR3 is TGTGCCAGCAGCTTAGCGGTGGGGATGGATACGCAGTATTTT. It is translated as CASSLAVGMDTQYF.

This clone was found a few times. The J gene is TRBJ2-1, the V gene TRBV9; 11 nucleotides match TRBD1. The CDR3 is 14 residues long. The V segment lost 4 bases and the J segment 7 bases; nucleotides outside the gene matches: 4. Germline V gene sequence: CDR1 SGDLS, CDR2 YYNGEE. The CDR3 region has the DNA TGTGCCAGCAGCCCGGGACAGGGGGTGAATGAGCAGTTCTTC. Translating it yields CASSPGQGVNEQFF.

The gene calls are TRBV20-1 and TRBJ2-7; D is possibly TRBD2 (6 bases). V lost 1 base and J 7 bases, leaving 8 bases between the germline ends. Germline loops: CDR1 DFQATT, CDR2 SNEGSKA (reference sequence). There are 11 residues in the CDR3. The CDR3, as DNA: TGCAGTGCTAGAGGGAGGGGTGAGCAGTACTTC. It yields the protein CSARGRGEQYF.

This clone was counted once. The chain recombines TRBV6-5 with TRBJ1-5; D ambiguous. The CDR3 runs to 13 residues. CDR1 and CDR2 from the germline V gene are MNHEY and SVGAGI. Trimming shortened V by 6 bases and J by 3 bases, and 9 bases separated the two germline ends. The CDR3 reads CASSLFANQPQHF. The CDR3 DNA reads TGTGCCAGCAGCCTCTTTGCCAATCAGCCCCAGCATTTT.

The chain recombines TRBV28 with TRBJ1-2, with D possibly matching TRBD1 (6 bases). The germline V gene has CDR1 MDHEN and CDR2 SYDVKM. This CDR3 contains 12 residues. V lost 7 bases and J lost 5, with 11 bases in between. The CDR3 DNA is TGTGCCAGCATAGGGGGGCCTTATGGCTACACCTTC. This encodes CASIGGPYGYTF.

This clone was seen a few times. The rearrangement links TRBV6-5 to TRBJ1-2; D is unclear. Germline CDR1 and CDR2: MNHEY and SVGAGI. This CDR3 contains 11 residues. V was cut by 8 bases and J by 4 bases, with 8 bases left in between. The CDR3 DNA sequence: TGTGCCAGCGGTCAGAGCTATGGCTACACCTTC. It encodes CASGQSYGYTF.

The chain recombines TRBV5-1 with TRBJ2-1; 7 nucleotides agree with TRBD2. Trimming at V came to 0 bases and at J to 9 bases, leaving 15 bases not matched to a gene. Germline CDR1 is SGHRS and CDR2 is YFSETQ. This CDR3 is built from 17 residues. The CDR3, as DNA: TGCGCCAGCAGCTTGGGGGCAGGGCCGGGAGGCGGTGGTGAGCAGTTCTTC. Its translation is CASSLGAGPGGGGEQFF.

The gene calls are TRBV4-3 and TRBJ2-1, with 11 bases fitting TRBD2. Per germline, CDR1 LGHNA and CDR2 YSLEER. This CDR3 is built from 16 residues. J gave up 7 bases and V 0 bases, and 5 bases lay outside the gene matches. The CDR3 reads CASSQETLAGGNEQFF. CDR3 DNA: TGCGCCAGCAGCCAAGAGACGCTAGCGGGAGGAAATGAGCAGTTCTTC.

V and J are TRBV25-1 and TRBJ2-7, with 14 bases identical to TRBD2. Trimming cost V 6 bases and J 6 bases; bases outside gene matches: 10. The CDR3 has 16 residues. In germline, CDR1 is MGHDK, CDR2 SYGVNS. CDR3 DNA sequence: TGTGCCAGCAGCGTGGGACTAGCGGGAGAGGGGCTCGAGCAGTACTTC. Protein sequence: CASSVGLAGEGLEQYF.

The chain is built from TRBV5-4 and TRBJ2-7; TRBD2 aligns across 7 bases. CDR1 is SGHNT and CDR2 is YYREEE in the germline V gene (reference sequence). Trimming at V came to 0 bases and at J to 6 bases, leaving 6 bases not matched to a gene. The CDR3 has 14 residues. CDR3 amino acids: CASSLAAGVGEQYF. The CDR3 coding sequence is TGTGCCAGCAGCTTGGCTGCGGGAGTGGGCGAGCAGTACTTC.

The V and J genes are TRBV19 and TRBJ2-7, with D maybe TRBD2 (5 bases). The CDR3 sequence is 13 residues long. The germline CDR1 and CDR2 sequences are LNHDA and SQIVND (reference sequence). Trimming removed 7 bases from V and 1 base from J, with 11 bases in between. The CDR3 nucleotides are TGTGCCAGTATCGAGCGGACTTCCTACGAGCAGTACTTC. The encoded protein is CASIERTSYEQYF.

V and J are TRBV5-1 and TRBJ2-6; D not certain. CDR3 length: 16 amino acids. CDR1 is SGHRS, CDR2 YFSETQ, per germline. Trimming removed 0 bases from V and 0 bases from J, with 7 bases in between. The chain's CDR3 is CASSLVPGSGANVLTF. CDR3 in DNA: TGCGCCAGCAGCTTGGTTCCTGGCTCTGGGGCCAACGTCCTGACTTTC.